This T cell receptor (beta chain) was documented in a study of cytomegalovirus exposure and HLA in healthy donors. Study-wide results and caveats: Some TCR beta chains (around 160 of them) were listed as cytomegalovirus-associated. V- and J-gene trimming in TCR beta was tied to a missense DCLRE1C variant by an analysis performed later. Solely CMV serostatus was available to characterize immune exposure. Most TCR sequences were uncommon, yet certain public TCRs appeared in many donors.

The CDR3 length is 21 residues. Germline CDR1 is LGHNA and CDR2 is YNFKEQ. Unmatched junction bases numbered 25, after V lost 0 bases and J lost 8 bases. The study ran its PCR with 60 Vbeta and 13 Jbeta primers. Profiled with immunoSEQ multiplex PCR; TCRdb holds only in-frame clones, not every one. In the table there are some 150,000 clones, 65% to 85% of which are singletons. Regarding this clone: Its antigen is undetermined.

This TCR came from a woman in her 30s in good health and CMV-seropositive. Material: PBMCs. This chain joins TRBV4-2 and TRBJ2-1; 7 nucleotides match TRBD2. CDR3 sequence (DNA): TGTGCCAGCAGCCAAGATTATGTTCCCTCTGCGGCTAGCGGACCGCGCCATGAGCAGTTCTTC. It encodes CASSQDYVPSAASGPRHEQFF.